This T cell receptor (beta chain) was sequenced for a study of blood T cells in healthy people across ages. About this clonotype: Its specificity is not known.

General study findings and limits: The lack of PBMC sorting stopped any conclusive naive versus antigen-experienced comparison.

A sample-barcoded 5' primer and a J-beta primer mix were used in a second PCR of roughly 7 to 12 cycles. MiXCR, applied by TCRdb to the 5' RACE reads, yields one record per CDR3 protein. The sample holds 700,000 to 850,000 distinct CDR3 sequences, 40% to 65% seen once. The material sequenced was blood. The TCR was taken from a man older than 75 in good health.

CDR3 region: CSVKRTGTGDTEAFF. CDR3 nucleotide sequence: TGCAGCGTCAAGAGGACAGGGACCGGCGACACTGAAGCTTTCTTT. This chain links TRBV29-1 with TRBJ1-1, with 8 bases identical to TRBD1. The germline V gene has CDR1 SQVTM and CDR2 ANQGSEA. The CDR3 is 15 residues long. With 6 bases clipped from V and 3 bases from J, the junction kept 12 bases outside the gene matches.